These T cell receptor beta chains were read from a single sample in a study of blood T cell repertoires in COVID-19. Libraries were prepared by immunoSEQ multiplex PCR; TCRdb keeps only in-frame clonotypes and omits some of them. The data show about 210,000 clones, with around four fifths seen just once and under 3% held by the top ten. Sequencing was carried out using peripheral blood. These receptors were obtained from a woman between 40 and 55 years old with active or convalescent COVID-19. CDR3s include the opening cysteine and the closing phenylalanine or tryptophan. D genes are given only for firm matches. Only some rows state a clone size, as once, few, many or a class for expanded clones.

clone_size j_call v_call d_call cdr3_aa cdr3_nt
. TRBJ2-7 TRBV7-3 . CASSLSPSGNTYEQYF TGTGCCAGCAGCTTAAGTCCGAGCGGAAACACCTACGAGCAGTACTTC
. TRBJ1-1 TRBV19 TRBD1 CASADRGRVDTEAFF TGTGCCAGTGCGGACAGGGGGCGAGTAGACACTGAAGCTTTCTTT
. TRBJ1-5 TRBV6-5 . CASSYGGNQPQHF TGTGCCAGCAGTTACGGAGGCAATCAGCCCCAGCATTTT
. TRBJ2-5 TRBV11-2 . CASSQQLGTQYF TGTGCCAGCAGCCAACAGTTGGGGACCCAGTACTTC
many TRBJ1-1 TRBV9 TRBD1 CASSAGQGVGGTEAFF TGTGCCAGCAGCGCCGGACAGGGGGTAGGTGGCACTGAAGCTTTCTTT
. TRBJ2-3 TRBV19 . CASSMGAPGTDTQYF TGTGCCAGTAGTATGGGGGCCCCCGGCACAGATACGCAGTATTTT
. TRBJ1-1 TRBV14 . CASSQDLSRRAFF TGTGCCAGCAGCCAAGACCTCTCGAGGAGAGCTTTCTTT
few TRBJ1-2 TRBV9 TRBD1 CASSATGAAYGYTF TGTGCCAGCAGCGCAACAGGGGCGGCATATGGCTACACCTTC
. TRBJ1-3 TRBV11-3 . CASSFPGQLSGNTIYF TGTGCCAGCAGCTTTCCGGGACAACTCTCTGGAAACACCATATATTTT
. TRBJ2-5 TRBV24-1 TRBD1 CATSEYDREFQETQYF TGTGCCACCAGTGAGTACGACAGGGAGTTCCAAGAGACCCAGTACTTC
. TRBJ1-5 TRBV2 TRBD1 CASSATGALNQPQHF TGTGCCAGCAGCGCGACAGGGGCCCTCAATCAGCCCCAGCATTTT
. TRBJ1-5 TRBV19 . CASSMVLSSNQPQHF TGTGCCAGTAGTATGGTACTGAGTAGCAATCAGCCCCAGCATTTT
once TRBJ2-7 TRBV19 TRBD2 CASSSGVGTSFWEQYF TGTGCCAGTAGTTCGGGAGTCGGGACTAGCTTCTGGGAGCAGTACTTC
once TRBJ1-2 TRBV28 . CASSLPRQAAGGYTF TGTGCCAGCAGTTTACCCCGCCAAGCGGCAGGAGGCTACACCTTC
. TRBJ1-2 TRBV7-9 . CASSGLLSYGYTF TGTGCCAGCAGTGGGCTGCTTTCCTATGGCTACACCTTC
once TRBJ2-1 TRBV4-2 TRBD1 CASSPRTGGRNEQFF TGTGCCAGCAGCCCCCGCACAGGGGGCAGAAATGAGCAGTTCTTC
. TRBJ2-7 TRBV5-1 TRBD1 CASSLGAQGASREQYF TGCGCCAGCAGCCTTGGGGCACAGGGGGCTTCCAGGGAGCAGTACTTC
. TRBJ1-1 TRBV7-3 . CASSLTKKGVNTEAFF TGTGCCAGCAGCTTAACGAAAAAAGGGGTGAACACTGAAGCTTTCTTT
. TRBJ1-5 TRBV30 . CAWSDVSNNQPQHF TGTGCCTGGAGTGATGTGAGCAACAATCAGCCCCAGCATTTT
. TRBJ2-7 TRBV5-8 . CASSLVGGFYEQYF TGTGCCAGCAGCTTGGTGGGGGGTTTCTACGAGCAGTACTTC